This TCR beta chain was recorded in a study of T cell clonotyping in hematopoietic cell transplantation. As to time point: recipient sample about 28 days before transplant, after cytoreduction. Study-level findings and limits: Broader posttransplant TCR repertoire diversity was predicted by graft donor and pretransplant recipient Inverse Simpson Index values. Few recipient clonotypes overlapped donors; over 97% were de novo at given depth. Cells were unsorted, so CD4 and CD8 contributions were not separated. Recipient TCR diversity dropped after transplant; expanded clonotypes rose from day 30 to 180.

Using immunoSEQ multiplex PCR, the repertoire was profiled, and TCRdb retains in-frame clones only, with some absent. The profile shows about 45,000 clones, approximately 82% of them singletons. The germline CDR1 and CDR2 sequences are SGHDN and FVKESK. The germline V and J ends were trimmed by 4 bases and 4 bases, with 26 bases remaining between them. The CDR3 is made up of 19 amino acids. With regard to this clone: Its antigen is not known.

The J gene is TRBJ2-1, the V gene TRBV14; D gene unclear. The sample consisted of peripheral blood mononuclear cells, taken before stem cell transplant. This receptor was obtained from a man in his 60s with myelodysplastic syndrome. Some clones in this sample may be carry-over from other donors' samples. CDR3 amino acids: CASSRGTRRPGRLYNEQFF. DNA for the CDR3: TGTGCCAGCAGCCGAGGTACTCGACGCCCAGGCCGATTGTACAATGAGCAGTTCTTC.